This TCR beta chain comes out of a study of CD8+ T cells in alopecia areata. The study, taken as a whole, reports: Clarity of TCR sharing across patients fell short of that in mice, possibly HLA-related. Many expanded lesional clones persisted during tofacitinib (in both scalp and blood).

Regarding treatment: oral pan-JAK inhibitor, 5-10 mg twice daily. Lesional scalp punch biopsies and peripheral blood came from alopecia areata patients. The CDR3 loop spans 16 amino acids. V was pared by 6 bases and J by 5 bases, with 14 bases of the junction left unmatched. From germline, CDR1 is MNHEY and CDR2 SMNVEV (reference sequence). Extraction of RNA preceded its reverse transcription into cDNA, which served as the sequencing template. Here immunoSEQ multiplex PCR was the method, and the copy in TCRdb shows in-frame clones only, minus some. The sample consists of roughly 190,000 clones, roughly 66% of them appearing once. Points on this clone: Its matching antigen is unknown.

The sequenced sample was CD4+ T cells sorted from blood, obtained at week 24, from a patient treated with tofacitinib. The TCR comes from a human donor with alopecia areata. J is TRBJ1-2 and V is TRBV27; TRBD1 agrees at 8 bases. This CDR3 is CASSNLGQGLLYGYTF. CDR3 DNA: TGTGCCAGCAGCAACCTAGGACAGGGACTCTTATATGGCTACACCTTC.